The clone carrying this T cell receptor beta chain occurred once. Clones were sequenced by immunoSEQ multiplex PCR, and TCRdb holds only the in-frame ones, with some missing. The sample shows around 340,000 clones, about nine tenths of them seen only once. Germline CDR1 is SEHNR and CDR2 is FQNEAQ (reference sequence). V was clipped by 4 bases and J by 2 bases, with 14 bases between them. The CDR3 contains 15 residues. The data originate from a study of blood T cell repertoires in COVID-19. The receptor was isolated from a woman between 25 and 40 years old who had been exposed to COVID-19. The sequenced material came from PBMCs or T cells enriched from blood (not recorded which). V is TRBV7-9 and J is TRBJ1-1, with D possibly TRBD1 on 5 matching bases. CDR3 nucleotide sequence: TGTGCCAGCAGCTCCAAAACCGGGGGAAACACTGAAGCTTTCTTT. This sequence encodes CASSSKTGGNTEAFF.